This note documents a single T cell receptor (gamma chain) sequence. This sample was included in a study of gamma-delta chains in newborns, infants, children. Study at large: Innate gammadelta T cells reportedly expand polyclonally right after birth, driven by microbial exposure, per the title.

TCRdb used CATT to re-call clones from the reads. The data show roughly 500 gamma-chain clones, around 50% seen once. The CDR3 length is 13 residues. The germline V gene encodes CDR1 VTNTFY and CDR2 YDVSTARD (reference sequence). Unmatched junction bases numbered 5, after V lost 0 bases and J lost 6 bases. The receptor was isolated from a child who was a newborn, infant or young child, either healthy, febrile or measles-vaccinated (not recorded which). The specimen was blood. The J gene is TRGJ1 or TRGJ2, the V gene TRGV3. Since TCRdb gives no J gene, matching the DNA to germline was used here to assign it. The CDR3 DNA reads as TGTGCCACCTGGGACAGGCCTGGTTATAAGAAACTCTTT. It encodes CATWDRPGYKKLF.